A single sample is the source of the 24 T cell receptor beta chains below, sequenced in a study of cytomegalovirus exposure and HLA in healthy donors. Vbeta (60) and Jbeta (13) primers were used in the PCR. Using immunoSEQ multiplex PCR, the repertoire was profiled, and TCRdb retains in-frame clones only, with some absent. Altogether about 84,000 clones are present, less than 80% being singletons, with the ten largest covering about 15%. Input material: PBMCs. The receptors stem from a woman between 40 and 50 years old in good health and CMV-seropositive.

CDR3 bases: TGTGCCACCAGCAGAGATTTGGGGGGGGCTGAAGCTTTCTTT. It is translated as CATSRDLGGAEAFF. This chain links TRBV15 with TRBJ1-1; TRBD1 might be the D (5 bases). The V end lost 0 bases, the J end lost 6 bases, and 11 bases lay between the germline ends. This CDR3 has 14 residues. The germline CDR1 and CDR2 sequences are LNHNV and YYDKDF (reference sequence).

The chain employs TRBV7-8 and TRBJ2-7; possibly TRBD2 for D (5 bases). Germline V gives CDR1 SGHVS, CDR2 FQNEAQ. The CDR3 loop spans 14 amino acids. V shed 5 bases and J shed 0 bases, with 11 bases lying between them. The CDR3 loop is CASSAGLRSYEQYF. CDR3 nucleotide sequence: TGTGCCAGCAGCGCAGGACTCCGCTCCTACGAGCAGTACTTC.

The chain uses TRBV4-3 and TRBJ1-2; TRBD1 matches at 9 bases. The germline V gene encodes CDR1 LGHNA and CDR2 YSLEER. The CDR3 totals 15 residues. The ends lost 0 bases at V and 4 bases at J; junction bases unmatched: 3. The CDR3 nucleotides are TGCGCCAGCAGCCAAGACCTACAGGGGGCCTATGGCTACACCTTC. Translating it yields CASSQDLQGAYGYTF.

The rearrangement links TRBV28 to TRBJ1-2; D might be TRBD1 (5 bases). This CDR3 contains 13 residues. The germline V gene has CDR1 MDHEN and CDR2 SYDVKM. V dropped 6 bases and J dropped 8 bases, with 16 bases sitting between them. The CDR3 is CASSPGGVRGYTF. CDR3 DNA sequence: TGTGCCAGCAGCCCCGGGGGGGTGAGAGGCTACACCTTC.

This clone was counted only a few times. The V gene is TRBV11-2, the J gene TRBJ2-7; TRBD2 matches 10 bases. Germline V CDR1 and CDR2: SGHAT, FQNNGV. This CDR3 is 16 amino acids long. The V segment lost 5 bases and the J segment 6 bases; nucleotides outside the gene matches: 13. The CDR3 here is CASSRRLAGVLTEQYF. In nucleotides, the CDR3 is TGTGCCAGCAGCAGACGGCTAGCGGGAGTATTAACCGAGCAGTACTTC. Filled out from reference TRBV11-2 and TRBJ2-7, the complete variable domain reads EAGVAQSPRYKIIEKRQSVAFWCNPISGHATLYWYQQILGQGPKLLIQFQNNGVVDDSQLPKDRFSAERLKGVDSTLKIQPAKLEDSAVYLCASSRRLAGVLTEQYFGPGTRLTVT.

This chain links TRBV4-1 with TRBJ2-3; TRBD2 agrees at 9 bases. J lost 7 bases, V lost 2 bases, and 10 bases had no gene match. Germline V gene sequence: CDR1 MGHRA, CDR2 YSYEKL. The CDR3 is 16 residues long. CDR3 in DNA: TGCGCCAGCAGCCAATCAGCGGGAGGACTCGCCAATACGCAGTATTTT. Translation gives CASSQSAGGLANTQYF.

This clone showed up just a few times. The chain joins TRBV7-2 to TRBJ2-7; D is unresolved. The CDR3 totals 13 residues. Germline V gene sequence: CDR1 SGHTA, CDR2 FQGNSA. V lost 1 base, J lost 3 bases, and 7 bases lay in between. In nucleotides, the CDR3 is TGTGCCAGCAGCTTAGTTGGAGACTACGAGCAGTACTTC. Protein sequence: CASSLVGDYEQYF. Using reference TRBV7-2 and TRBJ2-7 for the parts outside the CDR3, the full variable domain is GAGVSQSPSNKVTEKGKDVELRCDPISGHTALYWYRQSLGQGLEFLIYFQGNSAPDKSGLPSDRFSAERTGGSVSTLTIQRTQQEDSAVYLCASSLVGDYEQYFGPGTRLTVT.

The chain recombines TRBV30 with TRBJ2-7, with D possibly being TRBD2 (6 bases). This CDR3 comprises 17 residues. The germline V gene has CDR1 GTSNPN and CDR2 SVGIG (reference sequence). The ends were cut back, 0 bases at V and 0 bases at J, with 18 bases in the middle. The CDR3 loop is CAWSVRVGGRSSYEQYF. The CDR3 DNA reads TGTGCCTGGAGTGTAAGGGTTGGGGGGAGGTCCTCCTACGAGCAGTACTTC.

The rearrangement joins TRBV2 to TRBJ1-2, with D unclear. The V and J ends lost 6 bases and 5 bases respectively, with 13 bases between them. The V gene's germline CDR1 is SNHLY and CDR2 FYNNEI. The CDR3 runs to 13 residues. CDR3: CASRIDGLYGYTF. The CDR3 DNA reads TGTGCCAGCAGGATTGACGGACTGTATGGCTACACCTTC.

This chain connects TRBV28 to TRBJ2-3, with D perhaps matching TRBD1 (5 bases). V was clipped by 7 bases and J by 3 bases, with 11 bases between them. There are 13 residues in the CDR3. CDR1 and CDR2 from the germline V gene are MDHEN and SYDVKM. The CDR3 nucleotides are TGTGCCAGCACAGGGTGGAGTACAGATACGCAGTATTTT. Amino acids: CASTGWSTDTQYF.

The CDR3: CASSPDSSGANVLTF. CDR3 sequence (DNA): TGCGCCAGCAGCCCCGACAGCTCTGGGGCCAACGTCCTGACTTTC. The rearrangement joins TRBV5-1 to TRBJ2-6; maybe TRBD1 (5 bases). Germline V gene data show CDR1 as SGHRS and CDR2 as YFSETQ. The germline V and J ends were trimmed by 4 bases and 0 bases, with 8 bases remaining between them. The CDR3 has 15 residues.

The rearrangement uses TRBV4-3 and TRBJ2-7, with 7 positions matching TRBD1. The germline gives CDR1 LGHNA, CDR2 YSLEER. Unmatched junction bases numbered 4, after V lost 1 base and J lost 1 base. The CDR3 has 15 amino acids. CDR3 DNA sequence: TGCGCCAGCAGCCAAGGAAGACAGGGTTCCTACGAGCAGTACTTC. This codes for CASSQGRQGSYEQYF.

The V and J genes are TRBV7-9 and TRBJ2-1; the match to TRBD1 covers 11 bases. V lost 6 bases, J lost 8 bases, and 12 bases stayed unmatched. The germline V gene encodes CDR1 SEHNR and CDR2 FQNEAQ (reference sequence). The CDR3 contains 16 residues. CDR3 in amino acids: CASSPRTGGVVYEQFF. The CDR3 bases are TGTGCCAGCAGTCCGAGGACAGGGGGCGTCGTCTATGAGCAGTTCTTC.

The chain is built from TRBV10-3 and TRBJ2-2, with D tentatively TRBD1 (5 bases). The V end lost 8 bases, the J end lost 0 bases, and 13 bases lay between the germline ends. This CDR3 is built from 15 residues. Germline V CDR1 and CDR2: ENHRY, SYGVKD. Here the CDR3 DNA reads TGTGCCATCGGAACCAGGGTTACGAACACCGGGGAGCTGTTTTTT. Protein: CAIGTRVTNTGELFF.

The rearrangement uses TRBV7-2 and TRBJ2-2, with 8 bases lining up with TRBD2. Germline CDR1 SGHTA, CDR2 FQGNSA. The V gene end was trimmed by 5 bases and the J gene end by 6 bases; junction bases not matched to a gene: 8. The CDR3 spans 15 residues. The CDR3 DNA sequence: TGTGCCAGCAGCCCCGGACTAGCTGGGGCCGGGGAGCTGTTTTTT. Amino acids: CASSPGLAGAGELFF. The full variable domain, with the rest looked up from reference TRBV7-2 and TRBJ2-2, is GAGVSQSPSNKVTEKGKDVELRCDPISGHTALYWYRQSLGQGLEFLIYFQGNSAPDKSGLPSDRFSAERTGGSVSTLTIQRTQQEDSAVYLCASSPGLAGAGELFFGEGSRLTVL.

This chain uses TRBV9 with TRBJ1-3, with D perhaps matching TRBD1 (5 bases). Per the germline V gene, CDR1 is SGDLS and CDR2 is YYNGEE. The germline V and J ends were trimmed by 6 bases and 3 bases, with 7 bases remaining between them. The CDR3 consists of 12 residues. The CDR3: CASKGDGNTIYF. DNA for the CDR3: TGTGCCAGCAAAGGGGATGGAAACACCATATATTTT.

CDR3 in amino acids: CASSVGQTFSGNTIYF. CDR3 coding DNA: TGTGCCAGCAGCGTAGGACAGACCTTCTCTGGAAACACCATATATTTT. The V and J genes are TRBV9 and TRBJ1-3; weak D call: TRBD1 (5 bases). The CDR3 runs 16 residues. Per the germline V gene, CDR1 is SGDLS and CDR2 is YYNGEE. V gave up 0 bases and J gave up 0 bases, with 10 bases separating them.

The V gene is TRBV18, the J gene TRBJ1-2; tentatively, D is TRBD1 (6 bases). Trimming cost V 6 bases and J 4 bases, with 18 bases left between them. The CDR3 length is 15 residues. CDR1 is KGHSH, CDR2 LQKENI, per germline. The CDR3 protein is CASSLESQGIYGYTF. As DNA, the CDR3 is TGTGCCAGCTCGTTAGAATCACAGGGAATCTATGGCTACACCTTC.

The gene calls are TRBV7-9 and TRBJ1-1; tentatively, D is TRBD1 (6 bases). Germline V gene lookup returns CDR1 SEHNR and CDR2 FQNEAQ (reference sequence). Trimming stripped 5 bases from V and 1 base from J, with 11 bases between. The CDR3 sequence is 14 residues long. The CDR3 loop is CASSGRGANTEAFF. The CDR3 nucleotides read TGTGCCAGCAGCGGGCGGGGGGCGAACACTGAAGCTTTCTTT.

This clone was counted only a few times. The genes are TRBV2 and TRBJ1-1, with TRBD1 identical over 7 bases. Germline V gene data show CDR1 as SNHLY and CDR2 as FYNNEI. This CDR3 has 14 residues. Trimming took 1 base from V and 8 from J; bases not matched to a gene: 7. The CDR3: CASSEGQGGWEAFF. As DNA, the CDR3 is TGTGCCAGCAGTGAAGGACAGGGAGGTTGGGAAGCTTTCTTT.

This clone was recorded a few times. The chain employs TRBV27 and TRBJ1-2; 10 nucleotides line up with TRBD1. This CDR3 is built from 13 residues. With V trimmed by 5 bases and J by 8 bases, 5 bases remained unmatched. Germline V gene lookup returns CDR1 MNHEY and CDR2 SMNVEV (reference sequence). CDR3 protein: CASSPTGGAGYTF. For the CDR3, the DNA is TGTGCCAGCAGTCCGACAGGGGGCGCGGGCTACACCTTC.

The V and J genes are TRBV6-1 and TRBJ1-1, with TRBD1 identical over 7 bases. The length of the CDR3 is 13 residues. The germline V gene has CDR1 MNHNS and CDR2 SASEGT. V trimming: 2 bases; J trimming: 11 bases; junction bases outside the gene matches: 8. This chain's CDR3 is CASSEFYRGEAFF. Here the CDR3 DNA reads TGTGCCAGCAGTGAATTTTACAGGGGAGAGGCTTTCTTT.

V is TRBV2 and J is TRBJ1-2; the D gene is possibly TRBD1 (6 bases). CDR3 length: 14 amino acids. V lost 6 bases to trimming and J lost 4 bases, with 15 bases between them. Germline assignment: CDR1 SNHLY and CDR2 FYNNEI. This chain's CDR3 is CASRIQGGSYGYTF. The DNA of the CDR3 is TGTGCCAGCAGGATACAGGGAGGGTCCTATGGCTACACCTTC.

The chain recombines TRBV28 with TRBJ2-7, with D hard to call. Germline lookup yields CDR1 MDHEN and CDR2 SYDVKM. V shed 2 bases and J shed 2 bases, with 4 bases lying between them. This CDR3 contains 12 residues. The CDR3 DNA sequence: TGTGCCAGCAGTTTAGAGACCTACGAGCAGTACTTC. It translates to CASSLETYEQYF.